This T cell receptor (beta chain) was recorded in a study of cytotoxic CD8 clonotypes in ibrutinib-treated CLL. Study information: Partial responses totalled approximately 25 and complete responses 2; after median approximately 62 months, 14 remained remitted and roughly twelve progressed. Specimens for response were gathered following a median roughly 13 months of therapy, spanning 6 to 36.

The CDR3 has 14 amino acids. The germline V gene encodes CDR1 MDHEN and CDR2 SYDVKM. Trimming removed 3 bases from V and 0 bases from J, with 8 bases in between. A 1 in 200,000 to 1 in 1 million T cell depth was the sequencing target. Sequencing was performed with immunoSEQ multiplex PCR; in TCRdb, only in-frame clones are kept and a portion is missing. The sample consists of 76,000 or so clones, around four fifths of them appearing once. Study conclusions and caveats: Collection times varied between progressing and sustained-remission patients.

Comment on this clone: Its antigen remains unidentified.

The sequences come from PBMCs, collected after 24 months of ibrutinib treatment. The sequence came from a human donor with chronic lymphocytic leukemia. The chain employs TRBV28 and TRBJ1-2; D remains unclear. Written as DNA, the CDR3 is TGTGCCAGCAGTTTCCGGCTCTCTAACTATGGCTACACCTTC. Encoded protein: CASSFRLSNYGYTF.